The rows below give T cell receptor beta chains drawn from one sample of a study of T-cell reconstitution after alpha-beta-depleted transplantation in children. Using its own MiXCR run on the PCR reads, TCRdb lists one record per CDR3 protein. The sample consists of about 340,000 distinct CDR3 sequences, 10% of them appearing once. The material was PBMCs from the stem cell graft donor, obtained from the stem cell graft. These TCRs come from a human donor who donated a stem cell graft to a child with acute lymphoblastic leukemia. The CDR3 runs from the conserved cysteine through the conserved F or W. Each record gives: V gene, D gene, clone size, J gene, CDR3 DNA, CDR3 protein. A D gene is named only where the DNA matches it firmly. Not every row has a clone size; where given, it reads once, few, many or a size class.

>TRBV20-1|-|few|TRBJ1-2
TGCAGTGCTACGGGGGGCCGGCTAGATGGCTACACCTTC
CSATGGRLDGYTF
>TRBV12-3/TRBV12-4|-|few|TRBJ2-7
TGTGCCAGCACCCGGGACTCCTACGAGCAGTACTTC
CASTRDSYEQYF
>TRBV19|-|-|TRBJ2-7
TGTGCCAGTAGCGTACGGACAACGGAATACGAGCAGTACTTC
CASSVRTTEYEQYF
>TRBV19|-|few|TRBJ1-1
TGTGCCAGTAGTTGGGCAGCGAACACTGAAGCTTTCTTT
CASSWAANTEAFF
>TRBV7-2|-|-|TRBJ2-3
TGTGCCAGCAGCTTCTTTAGCGCACGCACAGATACGCAGTATTTT
CASSFFSARTDTQYF
>TRBV15|-|few|TRBJ2-3
TGTGCCACCAGGAGGAGAACCCCGGGGCATACGCAGTATTTT
CATRRRTPGHTQYF
>TRBV12-3/TRBV12-4|-|few|TRBJ2-5
TGTGCCAGCAGTCAGGCCGGACTCCATATCGGGTCAGAGACCCAGTACTTC
CASSQAGLHIGSETQYF
>TRBV5-1|-|many|TRBJ2-7
TGCGCCAGCAGCTCGGGGGGATTTGGGGGCGGCTACGAGCAGTACTTC
CASSSGGFGGGYEQYF
>TRBV9|TRBD1|few|TRBJ2-2
TGTGCCAGCGGGACAGCGAACACCGGGGAGCTGTTTTTT
CASGTANTGELFF
>TRBV3-1|-|few|TRBJ2-3
TGTGCCAGCAGCCAGGGCTCGGCAGGGTCGGCAGATACGCAGTATTTT
CASSQGSAGSADTQYF
>TRBV30|-|few|TRBJ2-2
TGTGCCTGGACCCCACCGCCGGGAGCGAACACCGGGGAGCTGTTTTTT
CAWTPPPGANTGELFF
>TRBV11-2|-|-|TRBJ2-2
TGTGCCAGCAGCTCCCCGGAGGGAGGTAAAGGGGAGCTGTTTTTT
CASSSPEGGKGELFF
>TRBV7-2|-|-|TRBJ2-7
TGTGCCAGCAGCGCGGGACAGACCGTCGGCGAGCAGTACTTC
CASSAGQTVGEQYF
>TRBV12-3/TRBV12-4|-|-|TRBJ2-7
TGTGCCAGCAGTTTAGTGGGGGGCTCGAACGAGCAGTACTTC
CASSLVGGSNEQYF
>TRBV4-3|TRBD2|few|TRBJ2-7
TGCGCCAGCAGCCAAGATTGGGGGGGAGGTCCCTACGAGCAGTACTTC
CASSQDWGGGPYEQYF
>TRBV10-3|TRBD1|many|TRBJ2-7
TGTGCCATCAGTGCCGGGACAGGTCTCTACGAGCAGTACTTC
CAISAGTGLYEQYF
>TRBV5-6|TRBD2|-|TRBJ2-3
TGTGCCAGCAGCCCTTTCGGGAGGGAAGATACGCAGTATTTT
CASSPFGREDTQYF
>TRBV28|-|many|TRBJ1-2
TGTGCCAGCAGTCCATCGACAGTCGTCTATGGCTACACCTTC
CASSPSTVVYGYTF
>TRBV25-1|-|few|TRBJ2-6
TGTGCCAGCAGTGAAGGGCTGGGGGGTTCGTCTGGGGCCAACGTCCTGACTTTC
CASSEGLGGSSGANVLTF
>TRBV6-5|-|many|TRBJ2-1
TGTGCCAGCAGTTTATTTCGGAAGAGCTCCTACAATGAGCAGTTCTTC
CASSLFRKSSYNEQFF